Presented here are 24 T cell receptor beta chains from one specimen sequenced in a study of shared clonotypes between healthy human individuals. CD8 cells regarded as naive lacked CD45RO, were positively chosen for CCR7, and omitted terminally differentiated effector memory CD45RA+ cells. The repertoire was sequenced with immunoSEQ multiplex PCR; TCRdb's copy has only in-frame clones and lacks some. The sample includes about 2.1 million clones, 90% to 95% of them seen just once. The specimen was naive CD8+ T cells from PBMCs. The receptors stem from a young man in good health. Some clones in this sample may be carry-over from other donors' samples.

The chain employs TRBV10-3 and TRBJ2-2; 13 bases match TRBD2. Germline V gives CDR1 ENHRY, CDR2 SYGVKD. The CDR3 is 17 amino acids. With V trimmed by 4 bases and J by 2 bases, 4 bases remained unmatched. The CDR3 here is CAISVGLAGDNTGELFF. The CDR3 DNA reads as TGTGCCATCAGTGTAGGACTAGCGGGAGATAACACCGGGGAGCTGTTTTTT.

V gene TRBV1 combines with J gene TRBJ2-5. TRBV1 is recorded as a pseudogene. This CDR3 is 17 amino acids long. The CDR3 is CTSSQGGVGVGRETQYF. DNA of the CDR3: TGCACCAGCAGCCAAGGCGGTGTCGGAGTAGGGCGCGAGACCCAGTACTTC.

The chain recombines TRBV6-1 with TRBJ2-1; 11 bases are shared with TRBD1. V lost 4 bases, J lost 8 bases, and 10 bases stayed unmatched. Germline V lookup: CDR1 MNHNS, CDR2 SASEGT. The CDR3 runs to 16 residues. As DNA, the CDR3 is TGTGCCAGCAGTGGATACAGGACAGGGGGCCTCTATGAGCAGTTCTTC. It yields the protein CASSGYRTGGLYEQFF.

V and J are TRBV7-2 and TRBJ1-5; D ambiguous. Germline loops: CDR1 SGHTA, CDR2 FQGNSA. The CDR3 is 14 amino acids. V lost 5 bases and J 6 bases, leaving 14 bases between the germline ends. In DNA, the CDR3 is TGTGCCAGCAGCCCCCTGGGCCGAGGTCAGCCCCAGCATTTT. This gives the protein CASSPLGRGQPQHF.

CDR3 sequence (DNA): TGTGCCAGCAGCGTACATGGGAGGGCCCTGGAGACCCAGTACTTC. Protein: CASSVHGRALETQYF. The chain links TRBV9 to TRBJ2-5, with TRBD2 identical over 7 bases. V lost 1 base, J lost 5 bases, and 8 bases stayed unmatched. The CDR3 runs 15 residues. The V gene's germline CDR1 is SGDLS and CDR2 YYNGEE.

The genes are TRBV27 and TRBJ1-1, with a tentative D call TRBD1 (6 bases). Germline-derived CDR1 and CDR2 are MNHEY and SMNVEV (reference sequence). Trimming stripped 8 bases from V and 1 base from J, with 8 bases between. The CDR3 has 12 amino acids. The CDR3 reads CASSGANTEAFF. The CDR3 DNA is TGTGCCAGCTCAGGGGCGAACACTGAAGCTTTCTTT.

Concerning this clone: Different DNA sequences within this sample yield the same CDR3. The chain has TRBV6-5 and TRBJ1-2; D gene unclear. V was cut by 0 bases and J by 1 base, with 6 bases left in between. The germline gives CDR1 MNHEY, CDR2 SVGAGI. This CDR3 is built from 14 residues. CDR3 in amino acids: CASSYSRGNYGYTF. The DNA for the CDR3 is TGTGCCAGCAGTTACTCGAGAGGTAACTATGGCTACACCTTC.

The J gene is TRBJ2-1, the V gene TRBV7-9, with 9 bases matching TRBD2. The V gene's germline CDR1 is SEHNR and CDR2 FQNEAQ (reference sequence). There are 15 residues in the CDR3. Unmatched junction bases numbered 9, after V lost 3 bases and J lost 9 bases. CDR3 protein: CASSFASGEVGEQFF. The CDR3 nucleotides are TGTGCCAGCAGCTTTGCTAGCGGGGAGGTGGGTGAGCAGTTCTTC.

The chain uses TRBV28 and TRBJ2-5; unclear D gene. V was clipped by 4 bases and J by 2 bases, with 8 bases between them. Germline V gene data show CDR1 as MDHEN and CDR2 as SYDVKM. The CDR3 runs to 13 residues. This CDR3 is CASSYASQETQYF. The DNA for the CDR3 is TGTGCCAGCAGTTACGCATCGCAAGAGACCCAGTACTTC.

This chain uses TRBV19 with TRBJ1-1, with 7 bases identical to TRBD1. V shed 7 bases, J shed 1 base, and the junction held 12 bases outside the gene matches. The CDR3 loop spans 16 amino acids. The V gene's germline CDR1 is LNHDA and CDR2 SQIVND (reference sequence). CDR3 sequence (DNA): TGTGCCAGTACGCCCTGGATTAGGGGGCCGAACACTGAAGCTTTCTTT. It codes for CASTPWIRGPNTEAFF.

This rearrangement joins TRBV28 to TRBJ2-7, with D perhaps TRBD2 (7 bases). The germline V gene has CDR1 MDHEN and CDR2 SYDVKM. Between the trimmed V and J ends, which lost 8 bases and 5 bases, there was a span of 22 bases. CDR3 size: 15 residues. The CDR3 region is CASGLWGGAGHEQYF. CDR3 in DNA: TGTGCCAGCGGGCTGTGGGGGGGGGCTGGCCACGAGCAGTACTTC.

The chain carries TRBV5-6 and TRBJ2-6; D is unclear. There are 17 residues in the CDR3. The germline CDR1 and CDR2 sequences are SGHDT and YYEEEE. The V end lost 0 bases, the J end lost 0 bases, and 10 bases lay between the germline ends. This chain's CDR3 is CASSLVNRFSGANVLTF. The CDR3 region has the DNA TGTGCCAGCAGCTTGGTAAACCGTTTCTCTGGGGCCAACGTCCTGACTTTC.

The chain couples TRBV19 to TRBJ1-1; 11 bases line up with TRBD1. The trim removed 9 bases at V and 0 bases at J, leaving 12 bases unmatched. The CDR3 consists of 17 residues. CDR1 and CDR2 from the germline V gene are LNHDA and SQIVND (reference sequence). DNA for the CDR3: TGTGCCAGCGTGCCGCCGGACAGGGGGCCGATGAACACTGAAGCTTTCTTT. Translating gives CASVPPDRGPMNTEAFF. Based on the CDR3 plus reference TRBV19 and TRBJ1-1, the full variable domain is DGGITQSPKYLFRKEGQNVTLSCEQNLNHDAMYWYRQDPGQGLRLIYYSQIVNDFQKGDIAEGYSVSREKKESFPLTVTSAQKNPTAFYLCASVPPDRGPMNTEAFFGQGTRLTVV.

V is TRBV29-1 and J is TRBJ2-6, with 10 bases that match TRBD1. V lost 7 bases and J lost 1; bases outside the gene matches: 4. CDR3 length: 15 residues. Germline CDR1 SQVTM, CDR2 ANQGSEA. The CDR3 protein is CSAGGQGSGANVLTF. Written as DNA, the CDR3 is TGCAGCGCCGGGGGACAGGGGTCTGGGGCCAACGTCCTGACTTTC.

The chain has TRBV11-2 and TRBJ1-1; D remains unclear. The CDR3 covers 18 residues. V was clipped by 2 bases and J by 3 bases, with 22 bases between them. Germline CDR1 and CDR2: SGHAT and FQNNGV. The CDR3 coding sequence is TGTGCCAGCAGCTTAAGTGCAGGTCATCCCCCCGCGGACACTGAAGCTTTCTTT. It encodes CASSLSAGHPPADTEAFF. The full variable domain, its missing parts supplied by reference TRBV11-2 and TRBJ1-1, is EAGVAQSPRYKIIEKRQSVAFWCNPISGHATLYWYQQILGQGPKLLIQFQNNGVVDDSQLPKDRFSAERLKGVDSTLKIQPAKLEDSAVYLCASSLSAGHPPADTEAFFGQGTRLTVV.

The chain combines TRBV14 with TRBJ2-6; the D is unclear. This CDR3 is 14 amino acids long. With 5 bases removed from V and 2 bases from J, the gap between germline ends came to 7 bases. CDR1 is SGHDN and CDR2 is FVKESK in the germline V gene. DNA of the CDR3: TGTGCCAGCAGCGACTGGCCTGGGGCCAACGTCCTGACTTTC. Its translation: CASSDWPGANVLTF.

Turning to this clone: Relative to the germline gene, one junction end is altered; a read error may explain this. J is TRBJ2-7 and V is TRBV7-9; 11 positions match TRBD2. Germline lookup yields CDR1 SEHNR and CDR2 FQNEAQ (reference sequence). The CDR3 sequence is 15 residues long. DNA of the CDR3: TGCGCCAGCAGCCTCCGACTAGCGGGATCGGAGGAGCAGTACTTC. Its translation: CASSLRLAGSEEQYF.

The chain links TRBV15 to TRBJ1-3, with a tentative D call TRBD1 (6 bases). This CDR3 region has 14 residues. Germline V gene data show CDR1 as LNHNV and CDR2 as YYDKDF (reference sequence). Trimming removed 4 bases at V and 7 bases at J, with 14 bases between. The CDR3 DNA reads as TGTGCCACCAGCATCTCCAGGGGCCGGAACACCATATATTTT. This sequence encodes CATSISRGRNTIYF.

This sequence joins TRBV10-3 and TRBJ2-7; 10 bases match TRBD2. Germline-derived CDR1 and CDR2 are ENHRY and SYGVKD. This CDR3 has 13 amino acids. Trimming at V came to 8 bases and at J to 7 bases, leaving 8 bases not matched to a gene. The CDR3 sequence: CAIGGLAGVEQYF. The DNA for the CDR3 is TGTGCCATCGGGGGGCTAGCGGGGGTTGAGCAGTACTTC.

This chain joins TRBV27 and TRBJ2-7, with TRBD2 as a possible D gene (6 bases). Germline CDR1 MNHEY, CDR2 SMNVEV (reference sequence). V was pared by 2 bases and J by 0 bases, with 14 bases between. The CDR3 runs 16 residues. CDR3 nucleotides: TGTGCCAGCAGTTTAGGATCGGGACTCAGCTCCTACGAGCAGTACTTC. It translates to CASSLGSGLSSYEQYF.

Details on this clone: The sample has other DNA sequences that encode this CDR3 too. The chain employs TRBV4-1 and TRBJ2-5; tentative D call: TRBD2 (5 bases). The CDR3 length is 13 residues. With 4 bases removed from V and 3 bases from J, the gap between germline ends came to 9 bases. Germline V gives CDR1 MGHRA, CDR2 YSYEKL. The CDR3 coding sequence is TGCGCCAGCAGCCCGGACGGGGAAGAGACCCAGTACTTC. Encoded protein: CASSPDGEETQYF.

V gene TRBV19 combines with J gene TRBJ2-1; 7 bases fit TRBD2. The V gene's germline CDR1 is LNHDA and CDR2 SQIVND (reference sequence). V shed 5 bases, J shed 8 bases, and the junction held 6 bases outside the gene matches. This CDR3 region has 13 residues. The CDR3 DNA is TGTGCCAGTAGTCCCCGGACTAGTTATGAGCAGTTCTTC. It encodes CASSPRTSYEQFF.

This chain uses TRBV7-2 with TRBJ2-5, with 8 bases identical to TRBD1. There are 14 residues in the CDR3. Germline V CDR1 and CDR2: SGHTA, FQGNSA. The J segment lost 5 bases and the V segment lost 4 bases, leaving 6 bases of the junction unmatched. The DNA for the CDR3 is TGTGCCAGCAGCTATTCAGGGGGCGTGGAGACCCAGTACTTC. Residues: CASSYSGGVETQYF.

J is TRBJ2-7 and V is TRBV29-1; TRBD2 might be the D (6 bases). V lost 2 bases to trimming and J lost 2 bases, with 10 bases between them. CDR1 and CDR2 (germline): SQVTM, ANQGSEA. The CDR3 sequence is 13 residues long. This CDR3 reads CSVEKGRPYEQYF. The CDR3 DNA is TGCAGCGTTGAAAAGGGGAGGCCCTACGAGCAGTACTTC.